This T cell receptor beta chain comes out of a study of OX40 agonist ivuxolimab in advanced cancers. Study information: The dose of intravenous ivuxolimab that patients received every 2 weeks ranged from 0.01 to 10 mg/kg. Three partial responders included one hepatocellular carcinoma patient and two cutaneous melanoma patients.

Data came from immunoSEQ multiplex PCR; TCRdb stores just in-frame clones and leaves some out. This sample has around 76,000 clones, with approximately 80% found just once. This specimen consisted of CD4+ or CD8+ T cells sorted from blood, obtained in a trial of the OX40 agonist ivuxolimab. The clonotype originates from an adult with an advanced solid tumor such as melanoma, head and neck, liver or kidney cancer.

The chain's CDR3 is CASNTRPVDEQYF. The CDR3 DNA sequence: TGTGCCAGCAATACCCGACCCGTGGACGAGCAGTACTTC. The V call is TRBV14, the J call TRBJ2-5; the D is unclear. The DNA matches TRBJ2-7 better at its end, which makes the J call doubtful. Germline assignment: CDR1 SGHDN and CDR2 FVKESK. This CDR3 comprises 13 residues.